This T cell receptor beta chain was sequenced for a study of T-cell reconstitution after alpha-beta-depleted transplantation in children. Study-level findings and limits: Surviving recipient T cells and thymic progenitors produced the high day-60 TCRbeta diversity seen in some patients. Newly generated T cells supplied most T-cell counts and diversity one year post-transplant.

Concerning this clonotype itself: What it recognizes is unknown.

A TCRbeta library incorporating unique molecular identifiers was prepared. TCRdb passed the PCR reads through MiXCR, listing each CDR3 protein once. Of approximately 210,000 distinct CDR3 sequences listed, approximately 19% are singletons. This clonotype was sampled from a male patient aged 2-15 years who had a stem cell transplant for acute lymphoblastic leukemia, so the T cells may come from the graft donor. Sequencing used PBMCs, mostly from graft donor cells, obtained 360 days after TCRalphabeta/CD19-depleted stem cell transplant.

DNA of the CDR3: TGTGCCAGCAGATCTCCCGGGGGGGCTCAAGAGACCCAGTACTTC. Its protein product is CASRSPGGAQETQYF. The chain links TRBV6-1 to TRBJ2-5; 8 positions match TRBD2. The CDR3 is made up of 15 amino acids. J lost 2 bases, V lost 6 bases, and 8 bases had no gene match. Germline V lookup: CDR1 MNHNS, CDR2 SASEGT.